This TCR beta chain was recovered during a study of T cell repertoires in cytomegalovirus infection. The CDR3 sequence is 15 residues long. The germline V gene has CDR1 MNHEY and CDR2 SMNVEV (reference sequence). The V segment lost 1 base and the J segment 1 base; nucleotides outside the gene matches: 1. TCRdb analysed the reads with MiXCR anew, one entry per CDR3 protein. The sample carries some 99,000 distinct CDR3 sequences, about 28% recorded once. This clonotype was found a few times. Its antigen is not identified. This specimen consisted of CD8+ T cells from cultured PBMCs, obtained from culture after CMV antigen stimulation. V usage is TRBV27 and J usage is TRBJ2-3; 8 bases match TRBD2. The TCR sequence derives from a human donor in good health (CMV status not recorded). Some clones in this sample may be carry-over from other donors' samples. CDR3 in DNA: TGTGCCAGCAGTTTATTGCGGGGGGGCACAGATACGCAGTATTTT. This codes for CASSLLRGGTDTQYF.